This T cell receptor (beta chain) was found in a study of blood T cell repertoires in COVID-19. The wider study: PBMCs, B-cell-depleted T cells, or T cells provided the cDNA or gDNA that made up the material.

The CDR3 contains 17 residues. V was trimmed by 0 bases and J by 8 bases, leaving 20 bases between them. Data came from immunoSEQ multiplex PCR; TCRdb stores just in-frame clones and leaves some out. Altogether about 180,000 clones are present, approximately 78% being singletons, with the ten largest covering about 18%. The receptor was isolated from a woman aged 45-60 years who had recovered from COVID-19. Sequenced material: PBMCs or T cells enriched from blood (not recorded which). V gene TRBV23-1 combines with J gene TRBJ2-1; D might be TRBD1 (5 bases). TRBV23-1 is treated as an ORF (open reading frame) with a function not yet certain. The CDR3, as DNA: TGCGCCAGCAGTCAATCACGGCGGCCAGGGAATTCATATGAGCAGTTCTTC. Protein sequence: CASSQSRRPGNSYEQFF.